This is a list of T cell receptor beta chains from one sample in a study of cytomegalovirus exposure and HLA in healthy donors. Repertoires were generated with immunoSEQ multiplex PCR, while TCRdb's copy carries only in-frame clones and drops some. Found here are about 67,000 clones, about 95% of them singletons; the top ten hold 0.63%. Sequencing was carried out using PBMCs. The receptors stem from a young woman in good health and CMV-seronegative. Each CDR3 is given with its conserved first and last residue. The order of the fields is D gene, J gene, V gene, clone size, CDR3 protein, CDR3 DNA. The D gene is left open where the match is weak. Clone size is shown for a subset of rows, as once, few, many or a class of expanded clone.

d_gene: NA
j_gene: TRBJ2-7
v_gene: TRBV5-3
abundance: NA
CDR3aa: CARSLVTSSYEQYF
CDR3nt: TGTGCCAGAAGCTTGGTTACCAGCTCCTACGAGCAGTACTTC

d_gene: TRBD1
j_gene: TRBJ2-1
v_gene: TRBV18
abundance: NA
CDR3aa: CASSPFRTGDNEQFF
CDR3nt: TGTGCCAGCTCACCATTTAGGACAGGGGACAATGAGCAGTTCTTC

d_gene: TRBD2
j_gene: TRBJ2-1
v_gene: TRBV5-4
abundance: NA
CDR3aa: CASSLPAGGPLNEQFF
CDR3nt: TGTGCCAGCAGCCTCCCAGCGGGGGGGCCACTCAATGAGCAGTTCTTC

d_gene: NA
j_gene: TRBJ1-1
v_gene: TRBV7-2
abundance: NA
CDR3aa: CASRAGLNTEAFF
CDR3nt: TGTGCCAGCAGGGCAGGCTTGAACACTGAAGCTTTCTTT

d_gene: NA
j_gene: TRBJ2-1
v_gene: TRBV27
abundance: NA
CDR3aa: CASSSYFGGATDNEQFF
CDR3nt: TGTGCCAGCAGTTCCTACTTCGGCGGGGCTACAGACAATGAGCAGTTCTTC

d_gene: NA
j_gene: TRBJ1-5
v_gene: TRBV6-5
abundance: NA
CDR3aa: CASSPTLGSQPQHF
CDR3nt: TGTGCCAGCAGCCCTACGTTGGGGAGCCAGCCCCAGCATTTT

d_gene: NA
j_gene: TRBJ2-7
v_gene: TRBV7-9
abundance: NA
CDR3aa: CASSSGEGAPPGEQYF
CDR3nt: TGTGCCAGCAGCTCGGGAGAGGGGGCACCCCCTGGCGAGCAGTACTTC

d_gene: NA
j_gene: TRBJ2-7
v_gene: TRBV2
abundance: NA
CDR3aa: CASFLLTRYEQYF
CDR3nt: TGTGCCAGTTTTTTGCTGACAAGGTACGAGCAGTACTTC

d_gene: TRBD1
j_gene: TRBJ2-1
v_gene: TRBV30
abundance: once
CDR3aa: CAWNTDRVSNEQFF
CDR3nt: TGTGCCTGGAACACGGACAGGGTGAGCAATGAGCAGTTCTTC

d_gene: NA
j_gene: TRBJ2-1
v_gene: TRBV6-1
abundance: NA
CDR3aa: CASSEGGPYNEQFF
CDR3nt: TGTGCCAGCAGTGAAGGGGGGCCCTACAATGAGCAGTTCTTC

d_gene: TRBD2
j_gene: TRBJ2-3
v_gene: TRBV5-8
abundance: few
CDR3aa: CASSLASVAGWTDTQYF
CDR3nt: TGTGCCAGCAGCTTGGCGTCCGTAGCGGGGTGGACAGATACGCAGTATTTT

d_gene: NA
j_gene: TRBJ2-2
v_gene: TRBV11-2
abundance: NA
CDR3aa: CASSLVLWVGTGELFF
CDR3nt: TGTGCCAGCAGCTTAGTGCTGTGGGTCGGGACCGGGGAGCTGTTTTTT

d_gene: NA
j_gene: TRBJ2-5
v_gene: TRBV5-1
abundance: NA
CDR3aa: CASSLDGLVETQYF
CDR3nt: TGCGCCAGCAGCTTGGACGGGTTGGTGGAGACCCAGTACTTC

d_gene: NA
j_gene: TRBJ1-5
v_gene: TRBV27
abundance: NA
CDR3aa: CASSSGVRINQPQHF
CDR3nt: TGTGCCAGCTCTTCAGGGGTTCGGATCAATCAGCCCCAGCATTTT

d_gene: TRBD1
j_gene: TRBJ2-7
v_gene: TRBV19
abundance: NA
CDR3aa: CASSPRAGGTYEQYF
CDR3nt: TGTGCCAGTAGTCCCCGGGCAGGGGGTACATACGAGCAGTACTTC

d_gene: TRBD2
j_gene: TRBJ2-6
v_gene: TRBV30
abundance: NA
CDR3aa: CAWSFMGLEGSGANVLTF
CDR3nt: TGTGCCTGGAGTTTTATGGGACTAGAAGGATCGGGGGCCAACGTCCTGACTTTC

d_gene: TRBD1
j_gene: TRBJ2-7
v_gene: TRBV14
abundance: NA
CDR3aa: CASSPGTGAYEQYF
CDR3nt: TGTGCCAGCAGCCCCGGGACAGGGGCTTACGAGCAGTACTTC

d_gene: NA
j_gene: TRBJ2-3
v_gene: TRBV6-4
abundance: NA
CDR3aa: CASSDQAPTDTQYF
CDR3nt: TGTGCCAGCAGTGATCAGGCGCCCACAGATACGCAGTATTTT

d_gene: NA
j_gene: TRBJ1-6
v_gene: TRBV5-1
abundance: NA
CDR3aa: CASRENPDSPLHF
CDR3nt: TGCGCCAGCAGGGAGAATCCGGATTCACCCCTCCACTTT

d_gene: NA
j_gene: TRBJ1-6
v_gene: TRBV30
abundance: NA
CDR3aa: CAWSVSPGSNSPLHF
CDR3nt: TGTGCCTGGAGTGTCTCCCCGGGATCGAATTCACCCCTCCACTTT

d_gene: TRBD1
j_gene: TRBJ1-1
v_gene: TRBV7-8
abundance: NA
CDR3aa: CASSQDRQDMNTEAFF
CDR3nt: TGTGCCAGCAGCCAGGACAGGCAGGACATGAACACTGAAGCTTTCTTT

d_gene: TRBD1
j_gene: TRBJ1-1
v_gene: TRBV27
abundance: NA
CDR3aa: CASSFLRQGVGDTEAFF
CDR3nt: TGTGCCAGCAGTTTTCTAAGACAGGGTGTAGGGGACACTGAAGCTTTCTTT

d_gene: TRBD1
j_gene: TRBJ2-7
v_gene: TRBV4-2
abundance: NA
CDR3aa: CASSQDIGDSYEQYF
CDR3nt: TGTGCCAGCAGCCAAGATATCGGGGACAGCTACGAGCAGTACTTC

d_gene: NA
j_gene: TRBJ2-2
v_gene: TRBV9
abundance: NA
CDR3aa: CASSVTGVNTGELFF
CDR3nt: TGTGCCAGCAGCGTAACGGGGGTAAACACCGGGGAGCTGTTTTTT

d_gene: NA
j_gene: TRBJ2-2
v_gene: TRBV21-1
abundance: NA
CDR3aa: CASSPNLGDRGRNTGELFF
CDR3nt: TGTGCCAGCAGCCCAAATTTGGGGGACAGGGGGAGGAACACCGGGGAGCTGTTTTTT

d_gene: TRBD1
j_gene: TRBJ1-4
v_gene: TRBV5-1
abundance: NA
CDR3aa: CASSNDRGREEKLFF
CDR3nt: TGCGCCAGCAGCAACGACAGGGGGCGCGAGGAAAAACTGTTTTTT

d_gene: NA
j_gene: TRBJ2-5
v_gene: TRBV29-1
abundance: NA
CDR3aa: CSPGGSGGETQYF
CDR3nt: TGCAGCCCGGGGGGCTCTGGGGGGGAGACCCAGTACTTC

d_gene: NA
j_gene: TRBJ2-1
v_gene: TRBV15
abundance: NA
CDR3aa: CATITASNEQFF
CDR3nt: TGTGCCACCATCACAGCCTCCAATGAGCAGTTCTTC

d_gene: TRBD1
j_gene: TRBJ2-3
v_gene: TRBV30
abundance: NA
CDR3aa: CAWSLGQGTDTQYF
CDR3nt: TGTGCCTGGAGTTTGGGACAGGGCACAGATACGCAGTATTTT

d_gene: NA
j_gene: TRBJ2-6
v_gene: TRBV7-3
abundance: NA
CDR3aa: CASSPRAMVRAGANVLTF
CDR3nt: TGTGCCAGCAGCCCCAGGGCGATGGTCAGGGCTGGGGCCAACGTCCTGACTTTC

d_gene: NA
j_gene: TRBJ1-6
v_gene: TRBV5-6
abundance: NA
CDR3aa: CASSPGDSREAPLHF
CDR3nt: TGTGCCAGCAGCCCGGGGGACTCTCGAGAGGCACCCCTCCACTTT

d_gene: TRBD2
j_gene: TRBJ2-1
v_gene: TRBV5-4
abundance: NA
CDR3aa: CASSLLAGGSSSYNEQFF
CDR3nt: TGTGCCAGCAGCTTGCTGGCGGGGGGCTCCAGCTCCTACAATGAGCAGTTCTTC

d_gene: NA
j_gene: TRBJ2-1
v_gene: TRBV6-1
abundance: NA
CDR3aa: CASSETPRTSNEQFF
CDR3nt: TGTGCCAGCAGTGAAACGCCCCGGACATCCAATGAGCAGTTCTTC

d_gene: TRBD1
j_gene: TRBJ1-2
v_gene: TRBV2
abundance: NA
CDR3aa: CASRGTGGDNYGYTF
CDR3nt: TGTGCCAGCAGAGGGACAGGGGGCGATAACTATGGCTACACCTTC

d_gene: NA
j_gene: TRBJ2-3
v_gene: TRBV6-5
abundance: NA
CDR3aa: CASRSTGSTDTQYF
CDR3nt: TGTGCCAGCAGATCTACAGGGAGCACAGATACGCAGTATTTT

d_gene: NA
j_gene: TRBJ2-5
v_gene: TRBV5-6
abundance: NA
CDR3aa: CASSNGWLRVQETQYF
CDR3nt: TGTGCCAGCAGTAACGGGTGGTTAAGAGTCCAAGAGACCCAGTACTTC

d_gene: NA
j_gene: TRBJ1-1
v_gene: TRBV5-1
abundance: NA
CDR3aa: CASSSYGEDSNTEAFF
CDR3nt: TGCGCCAGCAGCTCCTACGGGGAAGACTCGAACACTGAAGCTTTCTTT

d_gene: NA
j_gene: TRBJ2-7
v_gene: TRBV28
abundance: few
CDR3aa: CASTWGVLNEQYF
CDR3nt: TGTGCCAGCACCTGGGGGGTATTGAACGAGCAGTACTTC

d_gene: NA
j_gene: TRBJ1-1
v_gene: TRBV5-1
abundance: NA
CDR3aa: CASRLAAGRDTEAFF
CDR3nt: TGCGCCAGCAGACTGGCGGCGGGGCGAGACACTGAAGCTTTCTTT

d_gene: TRBD2
j_gene: TRBJ2-3
v_gene: TRBV4-1
abundance: NA
CDR3aa: CASSPRAGGSTDTQYF
CDR3nt: TGCGCCAGCAGTCCCCGAGCGGGGGGCTCCACAGATACGCAGTATTTT

d_gene: NA
j_gene: TRBJ2-1
v_gene: TRBV6-5
abundance: NA
CDR3aa: CASSWTNNEQFF
CDR3nt: TGTGCCAGCAGTTGGACAAACAATGAGCAGTTCTTC

d_gene: TRBD1
j_gene: TRBJ2-2
v_gene: TRBV28
abundance: NA
CDR3aa: CASSTWDSPSNTGELFF
CDR3nt: TGTGCCAGCAGTACCTGGGACAGCCCTTCCAACACCGGGGAGCTGTTTTTT

d_gene: NA
j_gene: TRBJ2-2
v_gene: TRBV11-2
abundance: NA
CDR3aa: CASSLERGAAGELFF
CDR3nt: TGTGCCAGCAGCTTAGAACGGGGGGCTGCCGGGGAGCTGTTTTTT

d_gene: TRBD1
j_gene: TRBJ1-2
v_gene: TRBV5-4
abundance: NA
CDR3aa: CASSAGQGAVYGYTF
CDR3nt: TGTGCCAGCAGCGCGGGACAGGGGGCGGTCTATGGCTACACCTTC

d_gene: TRBD1
j_gene: TRBJ1-1
v_gene: TRBV19
abundance: NA
CDR3aa: CASSTLPGQQKGTEAFF
CDR3nt: TGTGCCAGTAGTACCCTACCGGGACAGCAAAAGGGAACTGAAGCTTTCTTT

d_gene: NA
j_gene: TRBJ2-5
v_gene: TRBV28
abundance: once
CDR3aa: CASTGAIFKETQYF
CDR3nt: TGTGCCAGCACAGGGGCGATCTTCAAAGAGACCCAGTACTTC

d_gene: NA
j_gene: TRBJ1-6
v_gene: TRBV5-4
abundance: NA
CDR3aa: CASSLYGGGNSPLHF
CDR3nt: TGTGCCAGCAGCTTGTACGGGGGAGGCAATTCACCCCTCCACTTT

d_gene: NA
j_gene: TRBJ1-1
v_gene: TRBV7-2
abundance: NA
CDR3aa: CASSLDRNTEAFF
CDR3nt: TGTGCCAGCAGCTTAGACAGGAACACTGAAGCTTTCTTT

d_gene: TRBD2
j_gene: TRBJ2-1
v_gene: TRBV5-1
abundance: NA
CDR3aa: CASSLGAGVYNEQFF
CDR3nt: TGCGCCAGCAGCTTGGGAGCGGGGGTCTACAATGAGCAGTTCTTC

d_gene: NA
j_gene: TRBJ2-2
v_gene: TRBV27
abundance: NA
CDR3aa: CASTSGTPNTGELFF
CDR3nt: TGTGCCAGCACCTCCGGGACACCTAACACCGGGGAGCTGTTTTTT

d_gene: NA
j_gene: TRBJ2-6
v_gene: TRBV30
abundance: NA
CDR3aa: CASSSQGTGANVLTF
CDR3nt: TGTGCCTCATCAAGCCAGGGGACTGGGGCCAACGTCCTGACTTTC

d_gene: NA
j_gene: TRBJ2-5
v_gene: TRBV18
abundance: NA
CDR3aa: CASSPGFRETQYF
CDR3nt: TGTGCCAGCTCACCAGGGTTCAGGGAGACCCAGTACTTC

d_gene: TRBD1
j_gene: TRBJ1-6
v_gene: TRBV18
abundance: few
CDR3aa: CASRTGDRGNSPLHF
CDR3nt: TGTGCCAGCCGAACCGGGGACAGGGGTAATTCACCCCTCCACTTT

d_gene: TRBD2
j_gene: TRBJ2-1
v_gene: TRBV5-6
abundance: NA
CDR3aa: CASSLRRGRGAYNEQFF
CDR3nt: TGTGCCAGCAGCTTGAGGCGCGGGCGGGGGGCTTACAATGAGCAGTTCTTC

d_gene: NA
j_gene: TRBJ1-4
v_gene: TRBV10-2
abundance: NA
CDR3aa: CASSEGGKLFF
CDR3nt: TGCGCCAGCAGTGAAGGGGGAAAACTGTTTTTT